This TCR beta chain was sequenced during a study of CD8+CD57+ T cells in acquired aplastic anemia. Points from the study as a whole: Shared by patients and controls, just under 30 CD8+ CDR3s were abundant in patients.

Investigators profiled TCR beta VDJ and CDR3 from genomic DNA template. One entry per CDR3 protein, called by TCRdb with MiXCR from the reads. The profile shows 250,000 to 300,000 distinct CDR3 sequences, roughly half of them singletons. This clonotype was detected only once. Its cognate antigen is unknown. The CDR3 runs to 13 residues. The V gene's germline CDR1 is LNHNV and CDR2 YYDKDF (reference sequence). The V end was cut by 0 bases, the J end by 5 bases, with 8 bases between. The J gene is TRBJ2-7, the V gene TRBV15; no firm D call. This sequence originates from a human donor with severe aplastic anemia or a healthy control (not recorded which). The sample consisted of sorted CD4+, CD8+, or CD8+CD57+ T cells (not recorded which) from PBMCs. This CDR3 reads CATSRDLRDEQYF. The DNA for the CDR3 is TGTGCCACCAGCAGAGACCTCCGCGACGAGCAGTACTTC. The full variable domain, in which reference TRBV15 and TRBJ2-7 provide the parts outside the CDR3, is DAMVIQNPRYQVTQFGKPVTLSCSQTLNHNVMYWYQQKSSQAPKLLFHYYDKDFNNEADTPDNFQSRRPNTSFCFLDIRSPGLGDTAMYLCATSRDLRDEQYFGPGTRLTVT.